These T cell receptor beta chains were read from a single sample in a study of T-cell memory formation after mild COVID-19. TCRdb reanalysed the 5' RACE reads using MiXCR and keeps one entry per CDR3 protein. The sample has about 180,000 distinct CDR3 sequences; roughly 16% are singletons. Material: PBMCs or a T cell subset sorted from them (not recorded which). These receptors were taken from an adult woman who had mild COVID-19 (a few samples of this study predate the infection). Cell type and time point are not known. The CDR3 runs from the conserved cysteine through the conserved F or W. The D gene is left open where the match is weak. The size entry is marked missing in some rows and otherwise reads once, few, many or a size class.

V gene: TRBV20-1
J gene: TRBJ2-1
D gene: TRBD2
clone size: few
CDR3 protein: CSARAGGHGNEQFF
CDR3 DNA: TGCAGTGCTAGAGCGGGGGGGCACGGTAATGAGCAGTTCTTC

V gene: TRBV27
J gene: TRBJ2-5
D gene: TRBD2
clone size: NA
CDR3 protein: CASSGTSGRSWETQYF
CDR3 DNA: TGTGCCAGCAGCGGGACTAGCGGGAGGTCATGGGAGACCCAGTACTTC

V gene: TRBV5-6
J gene: TRBJ2-2
D gene: NA
clone size: few
CDR3 protein: CASSFLSGAVGELFF
CDR3 DNA: TGTGCCAGCAGCTTTCTCTCGGGGGCGGTCGGGGAGCTGTTTTTT

V gene: TRBV24-1
J gene: TRBJ2-7
D gene: NA
clone size: few
CDR3 protein: CATSPGGFYYEQYF
CDR3 DNA: TGTGCCACCAGCCCCGGCGGCTTCTACTACGAGCAGTACTTC

V gene: TRBV7-8
J gene: TRBJ2-7
D gene: NA
clone size: NA
CDR3 protein: CASSLLRLGFLEQYF
CDR3 DNA: TGTGCCAGCAGCTTACTCAGGCTAGGGTTTTTGGAGCAGTACTTC

V gene: TRBV9
J gene: TRBJ2-2
D gene: NA
clone size: few
CDR3 protein: CASSVGSGGMTGELFF
CDR3 DNA: TGTGCCAGCAGCGTAGGTTCAGGGGGGATGACCGGGGAGCTGTTTTTT

V gene: TRBV18
J gene: TRBJ1-1
D gene: NA
clone size: NA
CDR3 protein: CASSPLRSNTEAFF
CDR3 DNA: TGTGCCAGCTCACCTCTCCGGAGCAACACTGAAGCTTTCTTT

V gene: TRBV4-3
J gene: TRBJ2-3
D gene: TRBD2
clone size: NA
CDR3 protein: CASSLGTSGSTDTQYF
CDR3 DNA: TGCGCCAGCAGCCTCGGGACTAGCGGTAGCACAGATACGCAGTATTTT

V gene: TRBV7-9
J gene: TRBJ1-2
D gene: NA
clone size: NA
CDR3 protein: CASSLVYSGHYGYTF
CDR3 DNA: TGTGCCAGCAGCTTAGTATACTCAGGACACTATGGCTACACCTTC

V gene: TRBV7-3
J gene: TRBJ2-2
D gene: TRBD2
clone size: NA
CDR3 protein: CASSFMGGSLTGELFF
CDR3 DNA: TGTGCCAGCAGCTTTATGGGCGGGAGTCTTACCGGGGAGCTGTTTTTT

V gene: TRBV6-5
J gene: TRBJ2-2
D gene: TRBD2
clone size: NA
CDR3 protein: CASGLGGSTGELFF
CDR3 DNA: TGTGCCAGCGGTCTGGGGGGGTCGACCGGGGAGCTGTTTTTT

V gene: TRBV7-2
J gene: TRBJ2-2
D gene: NA
clone size: NA
CDR3 protein: CASSWGRASRAGELFF
CDR3 DNA: TGTGCCAGCAGCTGGGGTCGGGCTAGCAGGGCCGGGGAGCTGTTTTTT

V gene: TRBV6-2/TRBV6-3
J gene: TRBJ2-7
D gene: TRBD2
clone size: few
CDR3 protein: CASSFRFGTSGSTPREQYF
CDR3 DNA: TGTGCCAGCAGTTTTCGCTTCGGGACTAGCGGGAGTACCCCAAGGGAGCAGTACTTC

V gene: TRBV2
J gene: TRBJ2-1
D gene: NA
clone size: NA
CDR3 protein: CASSGTRRQFF
CDR3 DNA: TGTGCCAGCAGTGGTACCCGGCGGCAGTTCTTC

V gene: TRBV12-5
J gene: TRBJ2-1
D gene: NA
clone size: few
CDR3 protein: CASGLVTSGHNNEQFF
CDR3 DNA: TGTGCTAGTGGTTTGGTAACCAGCGGGCATAACAATGAGCAGTTCTTC

V gene: TRBV5-5
J gene: TRBJ2-5
D gene: TRBD2
clone size: NA
CDR3 protein: CASSRGGLAGDQETQYF
CDR3 DNA: TGTGCCAGCAGCCGCGGGGGTCTAGCGGGAGACCAAGAGACCCAGTACTTC

V gene: TRBV10-3
J gene: TRBJ2-3
D gene: TRBD2
clone size: few
CDR3 protein: CAIRAGDSTDTQYF
CDR3 DNA: TGTGCCATCAGGGCGGGGGATAGCACAGATACGCAGTATTTT

V gene: TRBV6-1
J gene: TRBJ1-5
D gene: NA
clone size: NA
CDR3 protein: CASYDSSNQPQHF
CDR3 DNA: TGTGCCAGCTATGACAGTAGCAATCAGCCCCAGCATTTT

V gene: TRBV7-3
J gene: TRBJ2-7
D gene: NA
clone size: NA
CDR3 protein: CASRNPRNEQYF
CDR3 DNA: TGTGCCAGCAGAAATCCCCGGAACGAGCAGTACTTC

V gene: TRBV10-3
J gene: TRBJ1-1
D gene: TRBD1
clone size: NA
CDR3 protein: CATRNDRAVLNTEAFF
CDR3 DNA: TGTGCCACCCGGAACGACAGGGCAGTCCTGAACACTGAAGCTTTCTTT

V gene: TRBV29-1
J gene: TRBJ1-2
D gene: NA
clone size: NA
CDR3 protein: CSVQGGAQGYTF
CDR3 DNA: TGCAGCGTCCAAGGGGGGGCTCAAGGCTACACCTTC